This TCR beta chain came from a study of beta chain features in type 1 diabetes. Study-wide background: Cell yields, gender and age were comparable in patients and healthy donors.

Every donor provided one heparinised blood draw, which averaged approximately 100 mL. Sorting produced populations that all topped 98% purity. With regard to this clone: Its target is not known.

General study points: Naive, central memory and Treg TCRB repertoires seemed to resemble each other more closely in patients than they did in healthy donors.

Germline CDR1 is SGHDT and CDR2 is YYEEEE. V lost 2 bases and J 4 bases, leaving 6 bases between the germline ends. This CDR3 has 12 amino acids. The whole isolated RNA underwent reverse transcription, so sequencing captured expressed TCRB transcripts. The data were produced by immunoSEQ multiplex PCR, yet TCRdb's version contains in-frame clones alone and is incomplete. The sample shows some 270,000 clones, about 14% of them seen only once. The source material was naive CD4+ T cells from blood. The chain recombines TRBV5-6 with TRBJ1-2, with D unclear. This clonotype was obtained from a woman aged 40 to 50 in good health. As DNA, the CDR3 is TGTGCCAGCAGCTTTCCCAGCTATGGCTACACCTTC. This translates into CASSFPSYGYTF.